A single T cell receptor (beta chain) is shown here with its context. Its specificity is not known. Trimming took 4 bases from V and 5 from J; bases not matched to a gene: 6. This CDR3 is 13 amino acids long. Germline V lookup: CDR1 SGHRS, CDR2 YFSETQ. This sample was taken from a study of post-analysis software for immune sequencing data. The authors incorporated unique molecular identifiers into the TCR beta cDNA libraries. TCRdb re-analysed the PCR reads in MiXCR, keeping a single row per CDR3 protein. The repertoire includes about 560,000 distinct CDR3 sequences, about 40% of them detected once, and more than 1.5% sits in the top ten. Study-wide findings and caveats: Compared against controls, patients with multiple sclerosis displayed significantly lower normalized Chao1 diversity. Controls showed lower frequencies than patients for five TRBV segments, and TRBV5-6, TRBV5-1 and TRBV20-1 were among these.

This TCR was recovered from a girl between 5 and 17 years old with multiple sclerosis. The rearrangement links TRBV5-1 to TRBJ2-7; 7 bases match TRBD1. The sample consisted of blood. CDR3 nucleotides: TGCGCCAGCAGCGCCGACAGGGCCAACGAGCAGTACTTC. It codes for CASSADRANEQYF. Variable domain in full (rest from reference TRBV5-1 and TRBJ2-7): KAGVTQTPRYLIKTRGQQVTLSCSPISGHRSVSWYQQTPGQGLQFLFEYFSETQRNKGNFPGRFSGRQFSNSRSEMNVSTLELGDSALYLCASSADRANEQYFGPGTRLTVT.